The sequence of this T cell receptor beta chain was determined in a study of OX40 agonist ivuxolimab in advanced cancers. Overall study: The dose-escalation cohort had hepatocellular carcinoma, melanoma, renal cell or head and neck cancer. The study's findings and limits: Doses of 0.1 to 3.0 mg/kg were accompanied by clonal expansion of CD4+ and CD8+ blood T cells by week 6. CD8+ T cells were the subset that, on average, had more expanded clones than CD4+.

Produced via immunoSEQ multiplex PCR; TCRdb's table is partial and in-frame only. The sample carries 14,000 to 15,000 clones, 91% recorded once. As for this clone: Its antigen is undetermined.

There are 16 residues in the CDR3. Germline CDR1 and CDR2: MNHEY and SMNVEV (reference sequence). Trimming cost V 5 bases and J 3 bases; bases outside gene matches: 12. The sequencing here drew on CD4+ or CD8+ T cells sorted from blood, taken in a trial of the OX40 agonist ivuxolimab. V and J are TRBV27 and TRBJ2-7; TRBD1 agrees at 8 bases. This receptor was obtained from an adult with an advanced solid tumor such as melanoma, head and neck, liver or kidney cancer. CDR3 protein: CASSPTGGGFLYEQYF. Written as DNA, the CDR3 is TGTGCCAGCAGTCCCACAGGGGGAGGTTTTCTCTACGAGCAGTACTTC.